The 18 T cell receptor beta chains given below trace back to one sample, sequenced in a study of T cell responses to AZD1222 COVID-19 vaccine. Assay used: immunoSEQ multiplex PCR; TCRdb lists only in-frame clones, some missing. The sample lists 97,000 or so clones, roughly 86% seen once, with 5% in the top ten. The input for sequencing was peripheral blood, taken on day 0 of AZD1222 vaccination. The receptors shown here come from an adult in good health.

This clone appeared a few times. This rearrangement joins TRBV28 to TRBJ1-2; no reliable D call. Between the trimmed V and J ends, which lost 7 bases and 4 bases, there was a span of 13 bases. Germline assignment: CDR1 MDHEN and CDR2 SYDVKM. The CDR3 runs 13 residues. CDR3 in amino acids: CASTRDGLYGYTF. The CDR3 bases are TGTGCCAGCACCCGAGACGGCCTCTATGGCTACACCTTC.

This clone was observed once. The chain joins TRBV6-5 to TRBJ1-4, with D maybe TRBD1 (5 bases). The V end was cut by 8 bases, the J end by 5 bases, with 9 bases between. CDR3 length equals 12 residues. Germline CDR1 and CDR2: MNHEY and SVGAGI. In nucleotides, the CDR3 is TGTGCCAGCGGGACTGACAATGAAAAACTGTTTTTT. It codes for CASGTDNEKLFF.

V is TRBV24-1 and J is TRBJ2-1, with TRBD2 matching over 12 bases. Trimming took 2 bases from V and 5 from J; bases not matched to a gene: 6. The CDR3 runs to 17 residues. The V gene's germline CDR1 is KGHDR and CDR2 SFDVKD. CDR3 DNA: TGTGCCACCAGTGATTCTAGCGGGGGGGCCTTTAACAATGAGCAGTTCTTC. It is translated as CATSDSSGGAFNNEQFF.

The rearrangement joins TRBV7-6 to TRBJ1-1; D uncertain. V lost 6 bases and J 8 bases, leaving 7 bases between the germline ends. This CDR3 is 10 amino acids long. Per germline, CDR1 SGHVS and CDR2 FNYEAQ. The CDR3 here is CASREREAFF. In DNA form, the CDR3 reads TGTGCCAGCAGGGAACGAGAAGCTTTCTTT.

This clone was observed once. This rearrangement joins TRBV5-4 to TRBJ2-3, with 14 bases identical to TRBD2. J lost 4 bases, V lost 4 bases, and 2 bases had no gene match. CDR1 is SGHNT, CDR2 YYREEE, per germline (reference sequence). CDR3 length: 15 amino acids. Written as DNA, the CDR3 is TGTGCCAGCAGCCCGACTAGCGGGGGGGCAGATACGCAGTATTTT. It specifies CASSPTSGGADTQYF.

This clone was seen at least ten times. The chain links TRBV7-9 to TRBJ1-3, with D hard to call. Trimming left V 5 bases short and J 0 bases short, with 8 bases between. The germline V gene encodes CDR1 SEHNR and CDR2 FQNEAQ (reference sequence). The CDR3 consists of 14 residues. The CDR3 region has the DNA TGTGCCAGCAGCGGCAGTAGCTCTGGAAACACCATATATTTT. Its protein product is CASSGSSSGNTIYF.

V usage is TRBV19 and J usage is TRBJ1-1; D is undetermined. Trimming took off 10 bases at V and 3 bases at J, with 18 bases between the two ends. The CDR3 is 14 amino acids. From germline, CDR1 is LNHDA and CDR2 SQIVND (reference sequence). The CDR3: CATARQGGYTEAFF. CDR3 DNA: TGTGCCACCGCCCGACAAGGAGGGTACACTGAAGCTTTCTTT.

The rearrangement links TRBV27 to TRBJ2-7, with 8 bases fitting TRBD1. The V gene's germline CDR1 is MNHEY and CDR2 SMNVEV (reference sequence). CDR3 length: 13 amino acids. The V and J ends lost 5 bases and 3 bases, in that order; junction bases with no gene match: 3. CDR3 DNA sequence: TGTGCCAGCAGTCGGACAGGGATCTACGAGCAGTACTTC. Its translation is CASSRTGIYEQYF.

V gene TRBV5-3 combines with J gene TRBJ1-2; TRBD1 is a possible D gene (6 bases). TRBV5-3 is annotated as an ORF whose role is uncertain. V was shortened by 4 bases and J by 5 bases, with 12 bases between the two germline ends. This CDR3 spans 13 amino acids. The CDR3 here is CARSQDDRYGYTF. For the CDR3, the DNA is TGTGCCAGAAGCCAGGACGACAGGTATGGCTACACCTTC.

This clone was picked up one time. The rearrangement joins TRBV6-5 to TRBJ1-6; the D is unclear. V dropped 8 bases and J dropped 5 bases, with 13 bases sitting between them. The CDR3 runs 14 residues. CDR1 and CDR2 (germline): MNHEY, SVGAGI. The CDR3 region is CASGSGKDNSPLHF. For the CDR3, the DNA is TGTGCCAGCGGCTCCGGGAAAGATAATTCACCCCTCCACTTT.

The sample holds one count of this clone. The rearrangement links TRBV5-1 to TRBJ2-5; no clear D gene. Germline CDR1 reads SGHRS; CDR2 reads YFSETQ. The CDR3 has 14 amino acids. V lost 1 base to trimming and J lost 2 bases, with 9 bases between them. The CDR3 loop reads CASSLLGRQETQYF. CDR3 nucleotide sequence: TGCGCCAGCAGCTTGTTGGGCCGGCAAGAGACCCAGTACTTC.

The genes are TRBV2 and TRBJ2-1; no reliable D call. The CDR3 has 13 residues. The germline CDR1 and CDR2 sequences are SNHLY and FYNNEI. V lost 7 bases, J lost 0 bases, and 7 bases lay in between. Here the CDR3 reads CASTRVSYNEQFF. The DNA of the CDR3 is TGTGCCAGCACAAGGGTCTCCTACAATGAGCAGTTCTTC.

The rearrangement links TRBV7-6 to TRBJ1-5; no clear D. Germline V CDR1 and CDR2: SGHVS, FNYEAQ. Trimming shortened V by 1 base and J by 5 bases, and 6 bases separated the two germline ends. This CDR3 has 13 residues. The CDR3 DNA is TGTGCCAGCAGCTTAGGGCCTGATCAGCCCCAGCATTTT. Amino acid sequence: CASSLGPDQPQHF.

The genes are TRBV2 and TRBJ1-2; no reliable D call. The CDR3 is 13 residues long. The germline gives CDR1 SNHLY, CDR2 FYNNEI. Trimming removed 3 bases at V and 8 bases at J, with 13 bases between. The CDR3: CASSDPQYGGYTF. CDR3 coding DNA: TGTGCCAGCAGTGACCCGCAGTACGGCGGCTACACCTTC.

This clone has ten or more counts. The rearrangement links TRBV19 to TRBJ1-6; D is undetermined. The V and J ends lost 5 bases and 4 bases respectively, with 12 bases between them. The CDR3 length is 15 residues. The germline gives CDR1 LNHDA, CDR2 SQIVND (reference sequence). The CDR3 sequence is CASSYGDGYNSPLHF. CDR3 bases: TGTGCCAGTAGTTACGGCGACGGGTATAATTCACCCCTCCACTTT.

Only one count was recorded for this clone. The rearrangement uses TRBV9 and TRBJ2-1; D not certain. From germline, CDR1 is SGDLS and CDR2 YYNGEE. V was shortened by 0 bases and J by 1 base, with 8 bases between the two germline ends. This CDR3 comprises 15 residues. The CDR3 region is CASSVGVTSYNEQFF. Here the CDR3 DNA reads TGTGCCAGCAGCGTAGGGGTGACTTCCTACAATGAGCAGTTCTTC.

The gene calls are TRBV5-1 and TRBJ1-1; TRBD1 matches 11 bases. Germline loops: CDR1 SGHRS, CDR2 YFSETQ. The ends lost 0 bases at V and 8 bases at J; junction bases unmatched: 6. The CDR3 runs to 15 residues. In DNA, the CDR3 is TGCGCCAGCAGCTTGGACCGGGACAGGGGGGAAGAAGCTTTCTTT. Translating gives CASSLDRDRGEEAFF.

This chain joins TRBV5-1 and TRBJ2-1; D unclear. Looked up from germline, CDR1 is SGHRS and CDR2 is YFSETQ. V lost 0 bases and J 1 base, leaving 11 bases between the germline ends. The CDR3 has 16 residues. The CDR3 reads CASSLAGLGSYNEQFF. CDR3 DNA: TGCGCCAGCAGCTTGGCCGGGCTTGGGTCCTACAATGAGCAGTTCTTC.